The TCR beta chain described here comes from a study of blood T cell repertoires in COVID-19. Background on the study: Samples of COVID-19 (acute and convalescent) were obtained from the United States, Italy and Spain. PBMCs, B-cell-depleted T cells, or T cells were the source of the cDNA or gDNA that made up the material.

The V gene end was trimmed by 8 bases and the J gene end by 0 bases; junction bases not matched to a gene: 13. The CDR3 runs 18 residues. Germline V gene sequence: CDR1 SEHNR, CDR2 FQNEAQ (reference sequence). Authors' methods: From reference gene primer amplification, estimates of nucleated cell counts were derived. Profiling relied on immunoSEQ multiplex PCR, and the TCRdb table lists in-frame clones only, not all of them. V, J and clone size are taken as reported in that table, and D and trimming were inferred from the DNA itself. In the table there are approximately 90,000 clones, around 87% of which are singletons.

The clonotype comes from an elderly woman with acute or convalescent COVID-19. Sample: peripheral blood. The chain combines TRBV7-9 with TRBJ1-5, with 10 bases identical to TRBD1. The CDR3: CASSRAGQGFISNQPQHF. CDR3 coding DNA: TGTGCCAGCTCGCGGGCGGGACAGGGGTTTATTAGCAATCAGCCCCAGCATTTT.